The 30 T cell receptor beta chains listed next were all sequenced from one sample in a study of control samples from healthy donors and cancer patients. Profiling relied on immunoSEQ multiplex PCR, and the TCRdb table lists in-frame clones only, not all of them. The sample contains tens of thousands of clones, 91% of which appear only once. The sample consisted of PBMCs. The receptors here all came from a man aged 50-60 years with lung cancer.

The chain recombines TRBV13 with TRBJ2-3, with D possibly matching TRBD2 (6 bases). Germline V gene sequence: CDR1 PRHDT, CDR2 FYEKMQ (reference sequence). The CDR3 consists of 14 residues. V lost 0 bases and J lost 3, with 7 bases in between. The CDR3 DNA reads as TGTGCCAGCAGCTTAGGGGAGGGTACAGATACGCAGTATTTT. Translating gives CASSLGEGTDTQYF. Full variable domain (outside the CDR3, taken from reference TRBV13 and TRBJ2-3): AAGVIQSPRHLIKEKRETATLKCYPIPRHDTVYWYQQGPGQDPQFLISFYEKMQSDKGSIPDRFSAQQFSDYHSELNMSSLELGDSALYFCASSLGEGTDTQYFGPGTRLTVL.

This chain links TRBV4-1 with TRBJ1-6; the match to TRBD1 covers 12 bases. Germline V CDR1 and CDR2: MGHRA, YSYEKL. Trimming removed 2 bases from V and 5 bases from J; junction bases left unmatched: 4. The CDR3 extends over 17 amino acids. The CDR3 region is CASSQPGQGAHNSPLHF. As DNA, the CDR3 is TGCGCCAGCAGCCAACCGGGACAGGGGGCCCATAATTCACCCCTCCACTTT.

This chain uses TRBV24-1 with TRBJ2-7; D call uncertain. Trimming removed 4 bases at V and 3 bases at J, with 9 bases between. The V gene's germline CDR1 is KGHDR and CDR2 SFDVKD. The CDR3 loop spans 13 amino acids. The chain's CDR3 is CATSEAENYEQYF. CDR3 nucleotides: TGTGCCACCAGTGAGGCAGAAAACTACGAGCAGTACTTC.

The J gene is TRBJ2-1, the V gene TRBV6-5; a possible D gene is TRBD1 (6 bases). Germline V gene data show CDR1 as MNHEY and CDR2 as SVGAGI. The CDR3 consists of 15 residues. Trimming took 7 bases from V and 0 from J, leaving 13 bases between them. The CDR3 coding sequence is TGTGCCAGCACCCCTTCGGACAGCTCCTACAATGAGCAGTTCTTC. Translating it yields CASTPSDSSYNEQFF.

The chain is built from TRBV7-2 and TRBJ2-1, with 9 bases aligning to TRBD2. The CDR3 consists of 15 residues. CDR1 SGHTA and CDR2 FQGNSA come from the germline V gene. After removal of 3 bases from V and 8 bases from J, the junction contained 8 bases not matched to a gene. The CDR3 reads CASSFAGGRGHEQFF. In DNA form, the CDR3 reads TGTGCCAGCAGCTTCGCGGGGGGGCGGGGCCATGAGCAGTTCTTC.

This chain links TRBV2 with TRBJ2-5; TRBD1 matches 11 bases. The V segment lost 10 bases and the J segment 5 bases; nucleotides outside the gene matches: 9. Germline V gene lookup returns CDR1 SNHLY and CDR2 FYNNEI. The CDR3 has 14 residues. The DNA of the CDR3 is TGTGCCATACGCTGGACAGGGGGCGTGGAGACCCAGTACTTC. Translation gives CAIRWTGGVETQYF.

The V and J genes are TRBV6-5 and TRBJ2-3, with D unresolved. The CDR3 is 15 residues long. From germline, CDR1 is MNHEY and CDR2 SVGAGI. Deletions cut 2 bases from V and 0 bases from J, with 9 bases between. Here the CDR3 reads CASSYGSRSTDTQYF. CDR3 coding DNA: TGTGCCAGCAGTTACGGCAGTAGGAGCACAGATACGCAGTATTTT.

The genes are TRBV10-1 and TRBJ1-6, with 7 bases fitting TRBD1. V lost 0 bases, J lost 3 bases, and 2 bases stayed unmatched. CDR3 length: 16 amino acids. Germline V gene sequence: CDR1 WNHNN, CDR2 SYGVQD (reference sequence). The CDR3 loop is CASSESWDSYNSPLHF. The CDR3 bases are TGCGCCAGCAGTGAGTCGTGGGACAGCTATAATTCACCCCTCCACTTT.

The chain couples TRBV3-1 (or the pseudogene TRBV3-2) to TRBJ1-6; TRBD1 aligns across 7 bases. J lost 9 bases, V lost 4 bases, and 12 bases had no gene match. Germline assignment: CDR1 LGHDT and CDR2 YNNKEL (reference sequence). The CDR3 length is 16 residues. The CDR3 DNA is TGTGCCAGCAGCCCATGGCATCGACAGGGTGGTTCACCCCTCCACTTT. Its translation is CASSPWHRQGGSPLHF.

This clone came up once. This sequence joins TRBV3-1 (or the pseudogene TRBV3-2) and TRBJ2-3, with 7 positions matching TRBD1. V lost 0 bases, J lost 9 bases, and 0 bases stayed unmatched. CDR3 length: 12 residues. CDR1 and CDR2 (germline): LGHDT, YNNKEL (reference sequence). The CDR3 coding sequence is TGTGCCAGCAGCCAAGACAGGGGGACGCAGTATTTT. This codes for CASSQDRGTQYF.

This clone came up a few times. The V call is TRBV12-3 or TRBV12-4, the J call TRBJ2-3; the match to TRBD2 covers 7 bases. There are 12 residues in the CDR3. V gave up 10 bases and J gave up 4 bases; unmatched junction bases: 5. In DNA, the CDR3 is TGTGCCACCACGGGGGGATCAGATACGCAGTATTTT. Amino acids: CATTGGSDTQYF.

The chain has TRBV4-1 and TRBJ2-7; TRBD2 matches 7 bases. With 1 base clipped from V and 2 bases from J, the junction kept 5 bases outside the gene matches. Germline-derived CDR1 and CDR2 are MGHRA and YSYEKL. The CDR3 consists of 15 residues. CDR3 in amino acids: CASSQGASGAYEQYF. In nucleotides, the CDR3 is TGCGCCAGCAGCCAAGGTGCGAGCGGGGCCTACGAGCAGTACTTC.

The J gene is TRBJ1-4, the V gene TRBV29-1, with TRBD1 matching 10 bases. Unmatched junction bases numbered 7, after V lost 6 bases and J lost 0 bases. The CDR3 has 16 residues. Germline loops: CDR1 SQVTM, CDR2 ANQGSEA. The CDR3: CSVVGTGAPTNEKLFF. Written as DNA, the CDR3 is TGCAGCGTGGTTGGGACAGGGGCCCCAACTAATGAAAAACTGTTTTTT.

This clone was counted a single time. V is TRBV27 and J is TRBJ2-7; D gene unclear. The CDR3 covers 15 residues. The V and J ends lost 5 bases and 2 bases respectively, with 16 bases between them. Germline V gene lookup returns CDR1 MNHEY and CDR2 SMNVEV (reference sequence). The CDR3 bases are TGTGCCAGCAGTCCACCTTTGGGGTTAGCCTACGAGCAGTACTTC. Residues: CASSPPLGLAYEQYF.

Here the CDR3 reads CASKAGTGGYEQYF. The CDR3 DNA reads as TGCGCCAGCAAAGCCGGGACAGGGGGATACGAGCAGTACTTC. The chain uses TRBV5-1 and TRBJ2-7, with 11 bases fitting TRBD1. Germline V gives CDR1 SGHRS, CDR2 YFSETQ. V lost 6 bases, J lost 4 bases, and 6 bases stayed unmatched. The CDR3 is made up of 14 amino acids.

A note on this clone: This CDR3 is also generated by other DNA sequences in the sample. The V gene is TRBV20-1, the J gene TRBJ2-5, with TRBD2 as a possible D gene (5 bases). The CDR3 runs 11 residues. Trimming removed 1 base from V and 5 bases from J, with 5 bases in between. The germline gives CDR1 DFQATT, CDR2 SNEGSKA (reference sequence). This CDR3 is CSARGGETQYF. CDR3 bases: TGCAGTGCTAGAGGCGGGGAGACCCAGTACTTC.

The chain has TRBV19 and TRBJ2-5; D may match TRBD1 or TRBD2 (6 bases each). Germline-derived CDR1 and CDR2 are LNHDA and SQIVND (reference sequence). This CDR3 has 17 amino acids. Trimming removed 4 bases from V and 4 bases from J, with 22 bases in between. The chain's CDR3 is CASSTPLGGRGGETQYF. The CDR3 DNA follows: TGTGCCAGTAGTACCCCCCTCGGGGGCCGGGGAGGAGAGACCCAGTACTTC.

The chain joins TRBV11-2 to TRBJ1-1; D uncertain. CDR1 is SGHAT and CDR2 is FQNNGV in the germline V gene. Trimming took off 1 base at V and 2 bases at J, with 14 bases between the two ends. The CDR3 totals 16 residues. CDR3 sequence: CASSLGTGNLNTEAFF. DNA of the CDR3: TGTGCCAGCAGCTTAGGGACCGGCAACTTAAACACTGAAGCTTTCTTT.

J is TRBJ2-5 and V is TRBV4-3; possible D gene TRBD1, 7 bases. Germline V gene data show CDR1 as LGHNA and CDR2 as YSLEER. V dropped 0 bases and J dropped 5 bases, with 16 bases sitting between them. The CDR3 totals 16 residues. CDR3: CASSQDTRGSGETQYF. The CDR3 coding sequence is TGCGCCAGCAGCCAAGATACCAGGGGGAGCGGGGAGACCCAGTACTTC.

This chain uses TRBV9 with TRBJ2-3; a weak D match, TRBD1 (6 bases). Trimming removed 2 bases from V and 4 bases from J, with 14 bases in between. CDR1 and CDR2 from the germline V gene are SGDLS and YYNGEE. CDR3 length: 15 amino acids. The CDR3 reads CASSVRQGISDTQYF. In DNA form, the CDR3 reads TGTGCCAGCAGCGTTAGGCAGGGGATATCAGATACGCAGTATTTT.

This clone was observed a handful of times. This chain connects TRBV3-1 (or the pseudogene TRBV3-2) to TRBJ1-1; tentative D call: TRBD1 (5 bases). CDR1 and CDR2 from the germline V gene are LGHDT and YNNKEL (reference sequence). This CDR3 spans 14 amino acids. Between the trimmed V and J ends, which lost 3 bases and 1 base, there was a span of 9 bases. CDR3 region: CASSQRGGNTEAFF. The CDR3 DNA sequence: TGTGCCAGCAGCCAGAGGGGAGGGAACACTGAAGCTTTCTTT.

The rearrangement joins TRBV7-2 to TRBJ1-3; tentatively, D is TRBD1 (5 bases). CDR3 length: 18 amino acids. From germline, CDR1 is SGHTA and CDR2 FQGNSA. Trimming pared 5 bases from V and 6 bases from J, leaving 26 bases between. The CDR3 sequence is CASSPRGRLGGGVNTIYF. CDR3 bases: TGTGCCAGCAGCCCCCGCGGAAGGTTGGGGGGAGGCGTAAACACCATATATTTT.

This sequence joins TRBV4-1 and TRBJ1-5; no clear D gene. The CDR3 contains 15 residues. V shed 0 bases and J shed 0 bases, with 6 bases lying between them. Germline V CDR1 and CDR2: MGHRA, YSYEKL. The CDR3 sequence is CASSQDYGSNQPQHF. CDR3 DNA: TGCGCCAGCAGCCAAGATTACGGTAGCAATCAGCCCCAGCATTTT.

This rearrangement joins TRBV19 to TRBJ2-1, with 15 positions matching TRBD2. Trimming took 5 bases from V and 9 from J; bases not matched to a gene: 5. The CDR3 consists of 15 residues. Looked up from germline, CDR1 is LNHDA and CDR2 is SQIVND (reference sequence). The CDR3 region has the DNA TGTGCCAGTAGTCCGGGACTAGCGGGGGGCAGTGAGCAGTTCTTC. The encoded protein is CASSPGLAGGSEQFF. Drawing the rest from reference TRBV19 and TRBJ2-1, the complete variable domain is DGGITQSPKYLFRKEGQNVTLSCEQNLNHDAMYWYRQDPGQGLRLIYYSQIVNDFQKGDIAEGYSVSREKKESFPLTVTSAQKNPTAFYLCASSPGLAGGSEQFFGPGTRLTVL.

The gene calls are TRBV28 and TRBJ2-3, with a possible D match to TRBD2 (5 bases). CDR1 and CDR2 (germline): MDHEN, SYDVKM. Trimming pared 7 bases from V and 1 base from J, leaving 9 bases between. This CDR3 region has 13 residues. Here the CDR3 reads CASNYGGTDTQYF. For the CDR3, the DNA is TGTGCCAGCAATTACGGGGGCACAGATACGCAGTATTTT.

The genes are TRBV4-3 and TRBJ2-2; D ambiguous. The V end was cut by 1 base, the J end by 1 base, with 7 bases between. Germline V CDR1 and CDR2: LGHNA, YSLEER. The CDR3 has 15 amino acids. CDR3 bases: TGCGCCAGCAGCCAAGTTTACCTGAACACCGGGGAGCTGTTTTTT. This sequence encodes CASSQVYLNTGELFF.

The chain uses TRBV29-1 and TRBJ2-3; TRBD1 might be the D (6 bases). Germline assignment: CDR1 SQVTM and CDR2 ANQGSEA. The ends were cut back, 4 bases at V and 4 bases at J, with 15 bases in the middle. The CDR3 runs to 14 residues. The CDR3 spells CSVGPSGVADTQYF. The CDR3 nucleotides read TGCAGCGTTGGACCCTCAGGGGTGGCAGATACGCAGTATTTT.

The gene calls are TRBV30 and TRBJ1-3; D not certain. CDR3 length: 12 residues. Germline V gene data show CDR1 as GTSNPN and CDR2 as SVGIG (reference sequence). Trimming shortened V by 2 bases and J by 4 bases, and 6 bases separated the two germline ends. CDR3 in amino acids: CAWSQNGNTIYF. Written as DNA, the CDR3 is TGTGCCTGGAGTCAAAACGGAAACACCATATATTTT.

This chain uses TRBV5-4 with TRBJ2-7; 10 bases are a match to TRBD2. Germline trimming cut 3 bases from V and 3 bases from J; bases unmatched to any gene: 6. This CDR3 has 15 amino acids. CDR1 is SGHNT, CDR2 YYREEE, per germline (reference sequence). The CDR3 region has the DNA TGTGCCAGCAGCTACCCTAGCGGGGGACTCTACGAGCAGTACTTC. Encoded protein: CASSYPSGGLYEQYF.

The chain combines TRBV14 with TRBJ2-4; the D gene is possibly TRBD2 (6 bases). With 0 bases removed from V and 0 bases from J, the gap between germline ends came to 21 bases. The CDR3 totals 20 residues. Germline V gene data show CDR1 as SGHDN and CDR2 as FVKESK. DNA for the CDR3: TGTGCCAGCAGCCAAGAGGGGAGCCTACGGGGGAGAGGAGCCAAAAACATTCAGTACTTC. Encoded protein: CASSQEGSLRGRGAKNIQYF.